This T cell receptor beta chain was observed in a study of T cells after yellow fever vaccination. This clonotype was observed many times. MiXCR, applied by TCRdb to the 5' RACE reads, yields one record per CDR3 protein. The table lists about 400,000 distinct CDR3 sequences, 6.2% of them singletons. Trimming stripped 4 bases from V and 5 bases from J, with 17 bases between. Per germline, CDR1 DFQATT and CDR2 SNEGSKA (reference sequence). The CDR3 runs 14 residues. V is TRBV20-1 and J is TRBJ2-5; D is ambiguous. The source material was PBMCs, sampled 5 days after the yellow fever booster vaccination. The source of this sequence is a man aged 25-40 years who received the YFV17D yellow fever vaccine. CDR3 in amino acids: CSAKRSAMVETQYF. The CDR3 DNA follows: TGCAGTGCTAAGCGAAGTGCGATGGTGGAGACCCAGTACTTC.